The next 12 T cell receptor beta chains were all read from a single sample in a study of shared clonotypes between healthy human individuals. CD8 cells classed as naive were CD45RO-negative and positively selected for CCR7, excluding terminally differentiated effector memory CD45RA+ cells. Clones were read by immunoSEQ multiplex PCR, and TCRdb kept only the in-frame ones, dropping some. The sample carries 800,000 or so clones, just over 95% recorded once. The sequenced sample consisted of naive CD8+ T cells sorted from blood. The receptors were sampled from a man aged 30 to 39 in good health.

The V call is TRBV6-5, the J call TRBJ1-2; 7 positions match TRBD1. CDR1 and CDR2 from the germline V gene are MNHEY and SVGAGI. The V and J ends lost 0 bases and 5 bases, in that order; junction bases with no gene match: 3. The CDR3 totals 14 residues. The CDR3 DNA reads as TGTGCCAGCAGTTACTCTTCGGGACAGTATGGCTACACCTTC. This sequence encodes CASSYSSGQYGYTF.

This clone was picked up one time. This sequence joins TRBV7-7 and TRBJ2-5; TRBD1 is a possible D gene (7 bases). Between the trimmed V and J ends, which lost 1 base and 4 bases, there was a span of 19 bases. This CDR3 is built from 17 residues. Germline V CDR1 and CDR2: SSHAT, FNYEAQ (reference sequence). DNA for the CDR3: TGTGCCAGCAGCTTAGGTGCGGAAGGAGGGGGCTTAGAGACCCAGTACTTC. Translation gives CASSLGAEGGGLETQYF.

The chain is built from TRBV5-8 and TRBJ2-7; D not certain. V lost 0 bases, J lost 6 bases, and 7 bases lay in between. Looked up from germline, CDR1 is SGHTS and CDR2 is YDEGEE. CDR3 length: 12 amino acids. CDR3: CASSLAASEQYF. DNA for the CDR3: TGTGCCAGCAGCTTGGCGGCTTCCGAGCAGTACTTC.

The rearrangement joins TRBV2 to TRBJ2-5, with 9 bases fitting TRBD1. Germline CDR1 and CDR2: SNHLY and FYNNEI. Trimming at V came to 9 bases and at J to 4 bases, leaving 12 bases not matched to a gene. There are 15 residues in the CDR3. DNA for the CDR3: TGTGCCAGTCCTCTAACAGGGGGCGCAGGAGAGACCCAGTACTTC. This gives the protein CASPLTGGAGETQYF.

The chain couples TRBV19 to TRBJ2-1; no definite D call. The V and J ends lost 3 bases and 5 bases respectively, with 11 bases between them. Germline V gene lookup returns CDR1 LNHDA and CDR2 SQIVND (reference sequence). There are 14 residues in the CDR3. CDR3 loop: CASSIVSVNNEQFF. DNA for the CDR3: TGTGCCAGTAGTATCGTTAGTGTGAACAATGAGCAGTTCTTC. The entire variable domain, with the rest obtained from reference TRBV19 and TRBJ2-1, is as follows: DGGITQSPKYLFRKEGQNVTLSCEQNLNHDAMYWYRQDPGQGLRLIYYSQIVNDFQKGDIAEGYSVSREKKESFPLTVTSAQKNPTAFYLCASSIVSVNNEQFFGPGTRLTVL.

The DNA for the CDR3 is TGCAGCGTAGCCTCCGACTTCGGGGAGACCCAGTACTTC. Translated, it gives CSVASDFGETQYF. The V call is TRBV29-1, the J call TRBJ2-5; no reliable D call. The CDR3 is 13 amino acids. Germline CDR1 SQVTM, CDR2 ANQGSEA. Trimming cost V 6 bases and J 5 bases, with 16 bases left between them.

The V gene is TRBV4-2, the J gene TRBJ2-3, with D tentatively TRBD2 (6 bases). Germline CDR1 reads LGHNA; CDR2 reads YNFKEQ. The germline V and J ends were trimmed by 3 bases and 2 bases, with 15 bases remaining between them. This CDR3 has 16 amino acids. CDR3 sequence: CASSHLGGRDTDTQYF. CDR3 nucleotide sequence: TGTGCCAGCAGCCACCTGGGGGGACGGGACACAGATACGCAGTATTTT.

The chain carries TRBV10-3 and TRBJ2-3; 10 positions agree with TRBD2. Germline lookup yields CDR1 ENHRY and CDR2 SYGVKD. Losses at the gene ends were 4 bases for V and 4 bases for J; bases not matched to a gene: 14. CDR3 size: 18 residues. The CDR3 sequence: CAISGLAGESVGADTQYF. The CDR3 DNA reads TGTGCCATCAGTGGGCTAGCGGGAGAATCGGTAGGCGCAGATACGCAGTATTTT.

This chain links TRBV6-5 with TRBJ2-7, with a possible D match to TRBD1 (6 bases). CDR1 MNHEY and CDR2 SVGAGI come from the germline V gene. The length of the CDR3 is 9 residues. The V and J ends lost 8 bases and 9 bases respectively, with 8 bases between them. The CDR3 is CASQGGQYF. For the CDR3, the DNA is TGTGCCAGCCAAGGGGGGCAGTACTTC.

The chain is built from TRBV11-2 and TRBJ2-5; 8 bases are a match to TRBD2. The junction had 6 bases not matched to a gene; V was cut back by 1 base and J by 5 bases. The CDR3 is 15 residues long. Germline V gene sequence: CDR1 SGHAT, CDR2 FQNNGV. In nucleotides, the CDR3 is TGTGCCAGCAGCTTAGTTAGCGGGATTGACGAGACCCAGTACTTC. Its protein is CASSLVSGIDETQYF.

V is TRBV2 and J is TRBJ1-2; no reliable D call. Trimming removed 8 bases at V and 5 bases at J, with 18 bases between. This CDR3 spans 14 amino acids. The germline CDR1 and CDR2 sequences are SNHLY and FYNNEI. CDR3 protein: CASRTRNLLYGYTF. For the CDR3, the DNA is TGTGCCAGCCGCACACGGAACCTACTATATGGCTACACCTTC.

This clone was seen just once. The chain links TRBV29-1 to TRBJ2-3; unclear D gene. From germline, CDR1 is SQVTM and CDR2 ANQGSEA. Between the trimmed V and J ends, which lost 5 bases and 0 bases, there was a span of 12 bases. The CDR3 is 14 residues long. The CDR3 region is CSVYDIFSTDTQYF. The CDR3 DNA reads TGCAGCGTTTATGACATCTTTAGCACAGATACGCAGTATTTT.